Listed below are T cell receptor beta chains from one sample, sequenced in a study of OX40 agonist ivuxolimab in advanced cancers. Data came from immunoSEQ multiplex PCR; TCRdb stores just in-frame clones and leaves some out. The sample comprises 100,000 or so clones, over 75% of which are singletons, and approximately 0.3% rests with the top ten. Here the sequenced sample was CD4+ or CD8+ T cells sorted from blood, taken in a trial of the OX40 agonist ivuxolimab. All receptors come from an adult with an advanced solid tumor such as melanoma, head and neck, liver or kidney cancer. The CDR3 runs from the conserved cysteine through the conserved F or W. Each record gives: D gene, V gene, clone size, J gene, CDR3 DNA, CDR3 protein. D genes are given only for firm matches. Some rows mark clone size as missing; the rest say once, few, many or name a class of expanded clone.

d_call: -
v_call: TRBV10-3
clone_size: -
j_call: TRBJ2-5
cdr3_nt: TGTGCCATCATTAAGAAAGCGGGTCTCGGGCAAGAGACCCAGTACTTC
cdr3_aa: CAIIKKAGLGQETQYF

d_call: TRBD1
v_call: TRBV6-6
clone_size: -
j_call: TRBJ1-5
cdr3_nt: TGTGCCAGCAGCCGGACAGGGGTGGATCAGCCCCAGCATTTT
cdr3_aa: CASSRTGVDQPQHF

d_call: TRBD2
v_call: TRBV7-2
clone_size: -
j_call: TRBJ2-5
cdr3_nt: TGTGCCAGCAGCTTAGCGGGGACTAGCAAGCAGTACTTC
cdr3_aa: CASSLAGTSKQYF

d_call: TRBD2
v_call: TRBV5-1
clone_size: once
j_call: TRBJ2-3
cdr3_nt: TGCGCCAGCAGCAGGGACTACACAGATACGCAGTATTTT
cdr3_aa: CASSRDYTDTQYF

d_call: -
v_call: TRBV27
clone_size: -
j_call: TRBJ2-7
cdr3_nt: TGTGCCAGCAGTTTAATTGATCACCGGGACAACTACGAGCAGTACTTC
cdr3_aa: CASSLIDHRDNYEQYF

d_call: -
v_call: TRBV28
clone_size: -
j_call: TRBJ2-6
cdr3_nt: TGTGCCAGCAGTGGGGCCGGGCCCTCTGGGGCCAACGTCCTGACTTTC
cdr3_aa: CASSGAGPSGANVLTF

d_call: -
v_call: TRBV7-3
clone_size: -
j_call: TRBJ2-3
cdr3_nt: TGTGCCAGCAGCCCCGCCGTCTCCGTGGGGTCCACAGATACGCAGTATTTT
cdr3_aa: CASSPAVSVGSTDTQYF

d_call: TRBD1
v_call: TRBV5-6
clone_size: -
j_call: TRBJ2-5
cdr3_nt: TGTGCCAGCAGCTTGTTGGGGACAGGGGGCCTTGAGACCCAGTACTTC
cdr3_aa: CASSLLGTGGLETQYF

d_call: TRBD2
v_call: TRBV7-2
clone_size: -
j_call: TRBJ2-7
cdr3_nt: TGTGCCAGCAGCCTCGGGGGGAGCCAATCCTACGAGCAGTACTTC
cdr3_aa: CASSLGGSQSYEQYF

d_call: -
v_call: TRBV28
clone_size: -
j_call: TRBJ2-7
cdr3_nt: TGTGCCAGCAGTTTATTGGGCGGGCCCTACGAGCAGTACTTC
cdr3_aa: CASSLLGGPYEQYF

d_call: -
v_call: TRBV27
clone_size: -
j_call: TRBJ2-7
cdr3_nt: TGTGCCCCCAGGGGCTGCTCCTACGAGCAGTACTTC
cdr3_aa: CAPRGCSYEQYF

d_call: TRBD1
v_call: TRBV5-5
clone_size: -
j_call: TRBJ2-7
cdr3_nt: TGTGCCAGCAGCTCCGCCTGGGACAGACCCTACGAGCAGTACTTC
cdr3_aa: CASSSAWDRPYEQYF

d_call: -
v_call: TRBV5-6
clone_size: -
j_call: TRBJ1-2
cdr3_nt: TGTGCCAGCAGCCCAAGTTTAATAGGCGTATACTATGGCTACACCTTC
cdr3_aa: CASSPSLIGVYYGYTF

d_call: TRBD1
v_call: TRBV7-6
clone_size: -
j_call: TRBJ2-5
cdr3_nt: TGTGCCAGCAGCCCGTACAGGGGTTTAGAGACCCAGTACTTC
cdr3_aa: CASSPYRGLETQYF

d_call: TRBD2
v_call: TRBV9
clone_size: -
j_call: TRBJ2-5
cdr3_nt: TGTGCCAGCAGCGTAGTACCTAGCGGACAAGAGACCCAGTACTTC
cdr3_aa: CASSVVPSGQETQYF

d_call: -
v_call: TRBV19
clone_size: -
j_call: TRBJ2-7
cdr3_nt: TGTGCCAGTAGCCCGGGACGGAGAAACTACGAGCAGTACTTC
cdr3_aa: CASSPGRRNYEQYF

d_call: TRBD1
v_call: TRBV10-3
clone_size: -
j_call: TRBJ2-7
cdr3_nt: TGTGCCATCAAGGACAGGGGCGACGAGCAGTACTTC
cdr3_aa: CAIKDRGDEQYF

d_call: -
v_call: TRBV10-3
clone_size: -
j_call: TRBJ2-5
cdr3_nt: TGTGCCATCAGTAGTGGAACGCAAGAGACCCAGTACTTC
cdr3_aa: CAISSGTQETQYF

d_call: TRBD1
v_call: TRBV20-1
clone_size: once
j_call: TRBJ2-1
cdr3_nt: TGCAGTGCTAGTAGACAGGGAAGCCAGTTCTTC
cdr3_aa: CSASRQGSQFF

d_call: TRBD1
v_call: TRBV5-1
clone_size: -
j_call: TRBJ2-7
cdr3_nt: TGCGCCAGCAGCCCTACAGGGGGCGGAAGCTCCTACGAGCAGTACTTC
cdr3_aa: CASSPTGGGSSYEQYF

d_call: -
v_call: TRBV28
clone_size: -
j_call: TRBJ2-7
cdr3_nt: TGTGCCAGCAGTAATACAGGGAGCGAGCAGTACTTC
cdr3_aa: CASSNTGSEQYF

d_call: TRBD1
v_call: TRBV7-2
clone_size: -
j_call: TRBJ2-7
cdr3_nt: TGTGCCAGCAGCTTAATGGGACAGGGCTACGAGCAGTACTTC
cdr3_aa: CASSLMGQGYEQYF

d_call: -
v_call: TRBV5-6
clone_size: -
j_call: TRBJ1-1
cdr3_nt: TGTGCCAGCAGCTACGGACACGGTGTTGAAGCTTTCTTT
cdr3_aa: CASSYGHGVEAFF

d_call: -
v_call: TRBV5-4
clone_size: -
j_call: TRBJ2-1
cdr3_nt: TGTGCCAGCAGCTTCCGAGACTTCTTCAATGAGCAGTTCTTC
cdr3_aa: CASSFRDFFNEQFF

d_call: -
v_call: TRBV7-3
clone_size: once
j_call: TRBJ2-1
cdr3_nt: TGTGCCAGCAGCTCCCAGGGCGCGGGTTCCTACAATGAGCAGTTCTTC
cdr3_aa: CASSSQGAGSYNEQFF

d_call: TRBD2
v_call: TRBV5-4
clone_size: -
j_call: TRBJ2-7
cdr3_nt: TGTGCCAGCACCGACCCGACTAGCCGCTACGAGCAGTACTTC
cdr3_aa: CASTDPTSRYEQYF

d_call: -
v_call: TRBV10-3
clone_size: -
j_call: TRBJ1-1
cdr3_nt: TGTGCCATCAGCCCCGGACAGAACACTGAAGCTTTCTTT
cdr3_aa: CAISPGQNTEAFF

d_call: -
v_call: TRBV5-1
clone_size: -
j_call: TRBJ2-1
cdr3_nt: TGCGCCAGCAGCCATACCTCCTACAATGAGCAGTTCTTC
cdr3_aa: CASSHTSYNEQFF

d_call: -
v_call: TRBV7-2
clone_size: once
j_call: TRBJ2-1
cdr3_nt: TGTGCCAGCAGCCCTGGAGGGACCGGACAGTTCTTC
cdr3_aa: CASSPGGTGQFF

d_call: TRBD1
v_call: TRBV7-2
clone_size: -
j_call: TRBJ1-2
cdr3_nt: TGTGCCAGCAGCTTAGCAGGCGGTCGACAGGGCGGAGGGTACACCTTC
cdr3_aa: CASSLAGGRQGGGYTF